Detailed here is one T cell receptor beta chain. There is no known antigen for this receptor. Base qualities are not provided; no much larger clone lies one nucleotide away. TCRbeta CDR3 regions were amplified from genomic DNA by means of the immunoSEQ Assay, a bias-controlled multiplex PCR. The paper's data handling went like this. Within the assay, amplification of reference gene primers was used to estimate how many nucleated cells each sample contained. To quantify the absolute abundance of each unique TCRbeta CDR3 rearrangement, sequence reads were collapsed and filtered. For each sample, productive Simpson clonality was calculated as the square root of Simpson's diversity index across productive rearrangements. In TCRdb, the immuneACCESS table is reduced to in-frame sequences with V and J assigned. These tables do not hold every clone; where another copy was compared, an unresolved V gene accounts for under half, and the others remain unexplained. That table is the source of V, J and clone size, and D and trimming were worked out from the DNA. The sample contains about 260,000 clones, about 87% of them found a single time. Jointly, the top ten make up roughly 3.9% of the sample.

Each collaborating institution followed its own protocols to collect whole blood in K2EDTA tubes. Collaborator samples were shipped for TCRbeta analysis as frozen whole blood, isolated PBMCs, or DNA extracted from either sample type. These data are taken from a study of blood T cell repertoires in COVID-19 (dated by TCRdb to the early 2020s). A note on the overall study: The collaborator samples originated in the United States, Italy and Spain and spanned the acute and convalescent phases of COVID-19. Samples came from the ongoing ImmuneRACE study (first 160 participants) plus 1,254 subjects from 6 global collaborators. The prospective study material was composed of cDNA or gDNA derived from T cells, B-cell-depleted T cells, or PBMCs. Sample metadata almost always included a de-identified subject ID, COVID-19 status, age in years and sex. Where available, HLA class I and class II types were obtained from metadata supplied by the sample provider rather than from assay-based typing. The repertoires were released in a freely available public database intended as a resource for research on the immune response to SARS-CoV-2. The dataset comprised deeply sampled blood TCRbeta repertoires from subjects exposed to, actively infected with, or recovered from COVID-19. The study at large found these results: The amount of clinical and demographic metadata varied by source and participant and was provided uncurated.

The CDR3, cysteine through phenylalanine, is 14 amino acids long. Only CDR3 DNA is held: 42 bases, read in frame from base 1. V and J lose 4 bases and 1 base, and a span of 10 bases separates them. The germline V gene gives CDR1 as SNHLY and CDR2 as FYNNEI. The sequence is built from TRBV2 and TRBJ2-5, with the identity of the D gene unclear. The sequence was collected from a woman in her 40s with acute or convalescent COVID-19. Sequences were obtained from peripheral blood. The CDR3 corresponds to CASSAGSIQETQYF. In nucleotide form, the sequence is TGTGCCAGCAGTGCAGGATCAATCCAAGAGACCCAGTACTTC.